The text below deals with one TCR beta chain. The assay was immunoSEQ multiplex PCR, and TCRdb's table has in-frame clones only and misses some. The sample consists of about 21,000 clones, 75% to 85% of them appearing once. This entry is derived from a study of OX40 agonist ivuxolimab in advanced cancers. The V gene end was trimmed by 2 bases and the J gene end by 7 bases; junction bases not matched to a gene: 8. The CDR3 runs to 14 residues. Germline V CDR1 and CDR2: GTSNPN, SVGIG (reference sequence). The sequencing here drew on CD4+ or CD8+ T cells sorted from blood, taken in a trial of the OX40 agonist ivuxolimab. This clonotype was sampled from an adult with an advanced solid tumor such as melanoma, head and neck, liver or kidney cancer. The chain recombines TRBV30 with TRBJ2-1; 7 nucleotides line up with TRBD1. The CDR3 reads CAWSFPQGRNEQFF. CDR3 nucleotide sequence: TGTGCCTGGAGTTTCCCACAGGGGCGAAATGAGCAGTTCTTC.